This TCR beta chain originates from a study of cytomegalovirus exposure and HLA in healthy donors (TCRdb year 2017). General notes on the study: According to a later analysis, one platform produced both the approximately 110 validation repertoires and the approximately 600 repertoires of the first cohort. To predict cytomegalovirus infection status, the study combined high-throughput TCR immunosequencing, statistical association of individual TCRs with disease status, and machine learning. A separate validation cohort of approximately 120 different subjects was used in addition to the roughly 700-subject first cohort. The study aimed to test whether cataloging public T cell receptors could reveal signatures of past pathogen exposure. The paper as a whole reports these results and caveats: A few of the identified cytomegalovirus-associated TCR beta chains were confirmed in vitro to be specific for cytomegalovirus antigens. The classifier was reported to diagnose cytomegalovirus status with high specificity and sensitivity in both the original cohort and the validation cohort. A total of around 150 TCR beta chains were listed by the study as associated with cytomegalovirus. Of the cluster scores, 90% to 95% were above 0 in a later analysis, which found that TCRs clustered in the first cohort also tended to co-occur in the approximately 110 validation repertoires. Across donors, most TCR sequences were observed very rarely, whereas some public TCRs were present in many individuals. It was suggested by the authors that the approach could potentially be generalized to other disease states and immunological phenotypes. The validation cohort had no HLA typing available for a later analysis, so co-occurrence within that cohort was assessed over all 120 or so repertoires.

The library relied on the immunoSEQ multiplex PCR assay. The study's own analysis went as follows. To diagnose cytomegalovirus status from the catalog of TCR beta chain sequences, a statistical classification framework was built. TCRdb obtained this table from immuneACCESS and retained in-frame rearrangements with V and J assigned. These tables miss some clones; where compared with another copy, unresolved V genes account for less than half of the shortfall, and the remainder is unexplained. For V, J and clone size, that table is used; D and trimming come from the DNA. The sample table records around 400,000 clones; approximately 90% of these occur just once. 0.83% of the sample is held by the ten biggest clonotypes. A word on this clone: Its target antigen remains unknown. Base qualities are not at hand, and no much larger clone is one base apart.

The CDR3, from cysteine to phenylalanine, totals 14 residues. Here the CDR3 DNA is all that survives: 42 bases in frame from base 1. V is cut back by 8 bases and J by 10 bases, with 15 bases in the junction unmatched. The CDR1 and CDR2 encoded by the germline V gene are SGHRS and YFSETQ. The donors belonged to the validation cohort of around 110 subjects, which was separate from the approximately 700-subject first cohort. The clonotype originates from a woman aged 18-29 years in good health and CMV-seronegative. Here the chain combines TRBV5-1 and TRBJ2-1; 7 of the junction bases match TRBD1. The sample consisted of PBMCs. The nucleotides read TGCGCCAGTTCTTTTGGGTACCCGGGACAGGAGCAGTTCTTC. This is translated as CASSFGYPGQEQFF.